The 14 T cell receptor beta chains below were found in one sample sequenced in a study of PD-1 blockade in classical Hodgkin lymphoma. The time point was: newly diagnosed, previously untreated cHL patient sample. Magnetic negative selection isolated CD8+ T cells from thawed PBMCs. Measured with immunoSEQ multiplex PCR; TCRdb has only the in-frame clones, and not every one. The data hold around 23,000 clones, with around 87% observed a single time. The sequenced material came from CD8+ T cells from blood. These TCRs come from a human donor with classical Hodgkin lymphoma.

The CDR3 is CAWDEGQGRHEQYF. The CDR3 DNA sequence: TGTGCCTGGGACGAGGGACAGGGCAGGCACGAGCAGTACTTC. This chain links TRBV30 with TRBJ2-7, with 9 bases fitting TRBD1. Looked up from germline, CDR1 is GTSNPN and CDR2 is SVGIG (reference sequence). This CDR3 comprises 14 residues. V gave up 5 bases and J gave up 5 bases; unmatched junction bases: 10.

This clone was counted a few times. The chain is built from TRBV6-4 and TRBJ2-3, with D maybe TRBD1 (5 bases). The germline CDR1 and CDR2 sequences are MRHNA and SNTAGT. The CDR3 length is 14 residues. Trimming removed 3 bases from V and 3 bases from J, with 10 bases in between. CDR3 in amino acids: CASSEDQGTDTQYF. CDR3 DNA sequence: TGTGCCAGCAGTGAGGACCAGGGAACAGATACGCAGTATTTT.

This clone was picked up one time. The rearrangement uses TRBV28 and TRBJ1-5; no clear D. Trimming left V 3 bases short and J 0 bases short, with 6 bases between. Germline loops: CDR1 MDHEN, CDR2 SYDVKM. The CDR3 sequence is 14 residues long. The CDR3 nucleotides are TGTGCCAGCAGTTTTATGACTAGCAATCAGCCCCAGCATTTT. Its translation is CASSFMTSNQPQHF.

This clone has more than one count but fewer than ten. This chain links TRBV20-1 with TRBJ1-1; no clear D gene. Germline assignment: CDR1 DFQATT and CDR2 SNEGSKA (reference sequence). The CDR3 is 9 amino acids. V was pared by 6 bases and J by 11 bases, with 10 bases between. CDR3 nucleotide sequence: TGCAGTGCACTAGGATGGGCTTTCTTT. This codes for CSALGWAFF.

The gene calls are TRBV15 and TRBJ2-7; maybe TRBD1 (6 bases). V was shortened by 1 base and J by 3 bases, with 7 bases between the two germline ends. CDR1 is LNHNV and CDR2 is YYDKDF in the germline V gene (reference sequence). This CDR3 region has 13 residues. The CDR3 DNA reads TGTGCCACCAGCAGAGGACAGGTCTACGAGCAGTACTTC. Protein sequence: CATSRGQVYEQYF.

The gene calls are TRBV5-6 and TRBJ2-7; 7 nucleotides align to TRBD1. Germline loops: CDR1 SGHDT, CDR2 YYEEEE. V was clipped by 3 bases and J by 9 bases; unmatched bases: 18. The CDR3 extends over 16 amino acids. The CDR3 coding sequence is TGTGCCAGCAGCTCCTGGACAGGTTCGGTGGGGTTTGTGCAGTACTTC. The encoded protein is CASSSWTGSVGFVQYF. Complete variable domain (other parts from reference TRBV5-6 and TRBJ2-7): DAGVTQSPTHLIKTRGQQVTLRCSPKSGHDTVSWYQQALGQGPQFIFQYYEEEERQRGNFPDRFSGHQFPNYSSELNVNALLLGDSALYLCASSSWTGSVGFVQYFGPGTRLTVT.

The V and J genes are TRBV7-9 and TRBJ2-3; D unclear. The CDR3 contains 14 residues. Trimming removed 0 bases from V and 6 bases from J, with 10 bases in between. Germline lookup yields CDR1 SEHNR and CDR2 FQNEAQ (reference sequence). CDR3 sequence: CASSLADRADTQYF. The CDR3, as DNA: TGTGCCAGCAGCTTAGCAGACCGGGCGGATACGCAGTATTTT. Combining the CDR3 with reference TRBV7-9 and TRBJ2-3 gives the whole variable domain DTGVSQNPRHKITKRGQNVTFRCDPISEHNRLYWYRQTLGQGPEFLTYFQNEAQLEKSRLLSDRFSAERPKGSFSTLEIQRTEQGDSAMYLCASSLADRADTQYFGPGTRLTVL.

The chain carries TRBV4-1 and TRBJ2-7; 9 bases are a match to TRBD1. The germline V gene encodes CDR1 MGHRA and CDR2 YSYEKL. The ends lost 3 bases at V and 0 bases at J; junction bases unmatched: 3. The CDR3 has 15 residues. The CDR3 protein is CASSHPTGGSYEQYF. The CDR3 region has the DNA TGCGCCAGCAGCCATCCGACAGGGGGCTCCTACGAGCAGTACTTC.

CDR3 protein: CASSLGQWDYGYTF. For the CDR3, the DNA is TGTGCCAGCAGCTTAGGGCAGTGGGACTATGGCTACACCTTC. This chain connects TRBV7-2 to TRBJ1-2; D is uncertain. The ends were cut back, 1 base at V and 3 bases at J, with 9 bases in the middle. The germline V gene has CDR1 SGHTA and CDR2 FQGNSA. The CDR3 runs 14 residues.

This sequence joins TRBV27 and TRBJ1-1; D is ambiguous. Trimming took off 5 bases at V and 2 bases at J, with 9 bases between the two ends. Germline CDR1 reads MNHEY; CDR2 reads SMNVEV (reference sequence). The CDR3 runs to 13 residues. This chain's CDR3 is CASSIQFNTEAFF. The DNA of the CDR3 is TGTGCCAGCAGTATTCAGTTCAACACTGAAGCTTTCTTT.

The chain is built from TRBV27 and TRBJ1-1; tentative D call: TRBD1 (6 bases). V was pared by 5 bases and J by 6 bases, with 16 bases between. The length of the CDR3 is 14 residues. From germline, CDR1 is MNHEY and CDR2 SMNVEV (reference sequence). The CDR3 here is CASSLQGWGAEAFF. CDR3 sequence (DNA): TGTGCCAGCAGTCTACAGGGATGGGGGGCTGAAGCTTTCTTT.

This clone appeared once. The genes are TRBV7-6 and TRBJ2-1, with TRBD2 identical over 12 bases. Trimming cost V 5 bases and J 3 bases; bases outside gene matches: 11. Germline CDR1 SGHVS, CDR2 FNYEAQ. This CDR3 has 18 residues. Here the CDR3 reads CASSRRPLTSGGYNEQFF. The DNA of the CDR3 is TGTGCCAGCAGCCGTCGCCCCCTGACTAGCGGGGGCTACAATGAGCAGTTCTTC.

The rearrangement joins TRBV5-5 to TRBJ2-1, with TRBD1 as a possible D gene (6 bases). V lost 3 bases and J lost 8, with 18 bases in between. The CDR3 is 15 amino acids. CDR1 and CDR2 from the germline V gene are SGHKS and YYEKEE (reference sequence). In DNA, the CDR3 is TGTGCCAGCAGCTCAGGGGTTTTGGGGTTCGATGAGCAGTTCTTC. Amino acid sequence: CASSSGVLGFDEQFF.

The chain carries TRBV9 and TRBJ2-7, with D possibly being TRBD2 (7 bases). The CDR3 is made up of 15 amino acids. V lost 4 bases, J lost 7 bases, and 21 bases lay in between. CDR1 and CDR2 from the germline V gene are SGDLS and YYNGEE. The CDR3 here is CASSPRGGGAGEQYF. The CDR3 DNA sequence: TGTGCCAGCAGCCCCCGAGGGGGGGGCGCAGGGGAGCAGTACTTC.